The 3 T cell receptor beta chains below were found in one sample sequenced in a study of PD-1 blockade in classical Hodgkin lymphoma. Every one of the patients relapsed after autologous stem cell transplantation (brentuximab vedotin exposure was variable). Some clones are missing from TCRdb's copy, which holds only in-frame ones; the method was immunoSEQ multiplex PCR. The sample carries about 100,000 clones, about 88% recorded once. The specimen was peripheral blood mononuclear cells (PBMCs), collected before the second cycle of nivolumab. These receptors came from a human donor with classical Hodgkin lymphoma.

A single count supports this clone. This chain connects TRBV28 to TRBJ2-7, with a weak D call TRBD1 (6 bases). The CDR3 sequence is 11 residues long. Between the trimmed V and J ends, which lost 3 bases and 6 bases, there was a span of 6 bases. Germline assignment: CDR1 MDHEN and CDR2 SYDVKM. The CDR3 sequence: CASSFRGEQYF. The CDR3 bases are TGTGCCAGCAGTTTCAGGGGCGAGCAGTACTTC.

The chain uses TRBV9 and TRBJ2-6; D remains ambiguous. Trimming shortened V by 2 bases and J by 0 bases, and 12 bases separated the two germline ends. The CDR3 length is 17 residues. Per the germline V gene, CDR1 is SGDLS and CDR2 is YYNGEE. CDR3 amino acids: CASSVATEDSGANVLTF. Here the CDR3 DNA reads TGTGCCAGCAGCGTGGCGACCGAGGACTCTGGGGCCAACGTCCTGACTTTC.

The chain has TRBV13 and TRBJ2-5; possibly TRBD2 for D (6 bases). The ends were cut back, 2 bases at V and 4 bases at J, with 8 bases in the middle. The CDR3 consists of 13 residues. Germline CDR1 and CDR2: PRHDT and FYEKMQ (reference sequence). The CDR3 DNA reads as TGTGCCAGCAGCTTACAGGGAGGAGAGACCCAGTACTTC. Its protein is CASSLQGGETQYF. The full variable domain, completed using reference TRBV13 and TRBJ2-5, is AAGVIQSPRHLIKEKRETATLKCYPIPRHDTVYWYQQGPGQDPQFLISFYEKMQSDKGSIPDRFSAQQFSDYHSELNMSSLELGDSALYFCASSLQGGETQYFGPGTRLLVL.